This TCR beta chain was identified during a study of blood T cells in healthy people across ages. Overall study results and limits: Long-lived donors exceeded aged donors in naive CD4+ cells and diversity. Estimates of diversity drawn from one million T cells were considered underestimates. Donor CMV status was unknown, possibly confounding expanded clonotype changes.

A sample-barcoded 5' primer and a J-beta primer mix were used in a second PCR of about 7 to 12 cycles. The study obtained at least 3 million CDR3-containing paired-end reads from every sample. TCRdb reprocessed the 5' RACE reads with MiXCR, giving one entry per CDR3 protein. The repertoire consists of more than 1,400,000 distinct CDR3 sequences, with 42% occurring once and the leading ten covering 7.9%. This CDR3 is built from 14 residues. V lost 4 bases, J lost 4 bases, and 11 bases lay in between. CDR1 MDHEN and CDR2 SYDVKM come from the germline V gene. This clonotype has more than one count but fewer than ten. Its antigen remains unknown.

Sequencing used blood. V usage is TRBV28 and J usage is TRBJ2-1; no clear D. This receptor was taken from a woman aged 18-29 years in good health. This chain's CDR3 is CASSSSGYYNEQFF. DNA for the CDR3: TGTGCCAGCAGTTCGTCCGGATATTACAATGAGCAGTTCTTC.